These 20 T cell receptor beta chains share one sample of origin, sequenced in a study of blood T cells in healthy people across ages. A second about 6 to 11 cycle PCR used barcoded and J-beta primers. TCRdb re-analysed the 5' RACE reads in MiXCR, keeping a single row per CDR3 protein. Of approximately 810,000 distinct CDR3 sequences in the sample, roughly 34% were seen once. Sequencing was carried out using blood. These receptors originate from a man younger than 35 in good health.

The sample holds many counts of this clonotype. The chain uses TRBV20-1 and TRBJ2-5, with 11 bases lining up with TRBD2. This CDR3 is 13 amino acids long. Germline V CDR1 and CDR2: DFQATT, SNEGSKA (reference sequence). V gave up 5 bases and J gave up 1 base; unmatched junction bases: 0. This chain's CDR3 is CSAGTSGQETQYF. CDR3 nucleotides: TGCAGTGCTGGGACTAGCGGCCAAGAGACCCAGTACTTC.

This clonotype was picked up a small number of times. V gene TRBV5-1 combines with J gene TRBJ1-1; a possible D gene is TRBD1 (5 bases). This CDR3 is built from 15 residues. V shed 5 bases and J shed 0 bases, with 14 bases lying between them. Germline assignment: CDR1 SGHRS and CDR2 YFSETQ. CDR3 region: CASRDRDHMNTEAFF. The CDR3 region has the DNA TGCGCCAGCAGGGACCGGGACCACATGAACACTGAAGCTTTCTTT.

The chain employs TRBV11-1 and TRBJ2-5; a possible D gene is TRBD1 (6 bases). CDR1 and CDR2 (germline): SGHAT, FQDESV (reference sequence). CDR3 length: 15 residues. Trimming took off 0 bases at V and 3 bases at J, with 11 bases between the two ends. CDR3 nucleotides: TGTGCCAGCAGCTTAGCCGGGACACCTGAAGAGACCCAGTACTTC. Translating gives CASSLAGTPEETQYF.

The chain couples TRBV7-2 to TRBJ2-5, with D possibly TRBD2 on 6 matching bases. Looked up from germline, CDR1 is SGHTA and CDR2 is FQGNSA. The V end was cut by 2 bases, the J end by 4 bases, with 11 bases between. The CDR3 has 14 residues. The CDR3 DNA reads TGTGCCAGCAGCTTATTAATGGGGGGAGAGACCCAGTACTTC. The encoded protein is CASSLLMGGETQYF.

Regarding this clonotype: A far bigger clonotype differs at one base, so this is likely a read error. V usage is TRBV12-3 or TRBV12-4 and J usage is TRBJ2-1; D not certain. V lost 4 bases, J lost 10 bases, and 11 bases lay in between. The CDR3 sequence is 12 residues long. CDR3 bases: TGTGCCAGCAGTTCCCTTTCCTACGAGCAGTTCTTC. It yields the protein CASSSLSYEQFF.

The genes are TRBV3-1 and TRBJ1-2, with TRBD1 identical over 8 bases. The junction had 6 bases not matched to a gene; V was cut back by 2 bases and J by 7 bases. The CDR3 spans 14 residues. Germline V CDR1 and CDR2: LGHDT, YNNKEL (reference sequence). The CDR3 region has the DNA TGTGCCAGCAGCCAAATCACAGGGGGGGTTGGCTACACCTTC. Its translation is CASSQITGGVGYTF.

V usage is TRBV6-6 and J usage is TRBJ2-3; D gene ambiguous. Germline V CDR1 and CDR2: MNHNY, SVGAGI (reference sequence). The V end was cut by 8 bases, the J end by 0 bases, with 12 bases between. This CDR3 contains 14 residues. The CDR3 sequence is CASWPEPSTDTQYF. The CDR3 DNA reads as TGTGCCAGCTGGCCGGAGCCTAGCACAGATACGCAGTATTTT.

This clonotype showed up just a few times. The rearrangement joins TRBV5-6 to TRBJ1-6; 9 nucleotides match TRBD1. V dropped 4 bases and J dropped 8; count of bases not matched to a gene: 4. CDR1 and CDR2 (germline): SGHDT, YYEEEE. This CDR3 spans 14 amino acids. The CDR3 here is CASSRRDRDSPLHF. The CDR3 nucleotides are TGTGCCAGCAGCCGCCGGGACAGGGATTCACCCCTCCACTTT.

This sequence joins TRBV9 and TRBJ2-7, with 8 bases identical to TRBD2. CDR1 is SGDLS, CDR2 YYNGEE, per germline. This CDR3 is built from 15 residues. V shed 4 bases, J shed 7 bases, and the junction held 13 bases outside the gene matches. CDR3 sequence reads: CASSPYGGADNEQYF. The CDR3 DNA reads TGTGCCAGCAGCCCTTACGGGGGGGCCGACAATGAGCAGTACTTC.

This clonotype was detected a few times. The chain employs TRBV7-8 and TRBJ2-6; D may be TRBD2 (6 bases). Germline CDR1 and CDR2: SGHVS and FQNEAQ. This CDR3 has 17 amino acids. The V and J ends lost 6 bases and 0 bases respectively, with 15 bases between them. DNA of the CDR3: TGTGCCAGCAGTCCCTATCGGGGGAACTCTGGGGCCAACGTCCTGACTTTC. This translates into CASSPYRGNSGANVLTF.

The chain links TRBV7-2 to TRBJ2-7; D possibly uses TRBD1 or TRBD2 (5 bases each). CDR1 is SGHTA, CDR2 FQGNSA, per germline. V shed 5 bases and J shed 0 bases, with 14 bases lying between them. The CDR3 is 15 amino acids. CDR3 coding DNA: TGTGCCAGCAGCCCACGGGACCTAGACTCCTACGAGCAGTACTTC. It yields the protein CASSPRDLDSYEQYF.

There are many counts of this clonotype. CDR3 nucleotides: TGCAGTGCTATCAAGAGAGGTTACACAGATACGCAGTATTTT. Translated, it gives CSAIKRGYTDTQYF. The chain couples TRBV20-1 to TRBJ2-3; D remains ambiguous. This CDR3 contains 14 residues. CDR1 is DFQATT and CDR2 is SNEGSKA in the germline V gene (reference sequence). V lost 4 bases to trimming and J lost 2 bases, with 13 bases between them.

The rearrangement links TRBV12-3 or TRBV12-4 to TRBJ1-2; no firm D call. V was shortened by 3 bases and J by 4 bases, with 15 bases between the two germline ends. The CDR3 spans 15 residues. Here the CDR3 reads CASSFRRQSFYGYTF. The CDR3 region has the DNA TGTGCCAGCAGTTTTCGTCGTCAGTCCTTCTATGGCTACACCTTC.

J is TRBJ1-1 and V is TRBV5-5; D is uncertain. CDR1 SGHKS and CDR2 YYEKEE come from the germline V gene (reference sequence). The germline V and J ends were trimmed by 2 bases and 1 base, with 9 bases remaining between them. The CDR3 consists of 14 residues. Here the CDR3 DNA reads TGTGCCAGCAGCTTTTTGGTGCCGAACACTGAAGCTTTCTTT. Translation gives CASSFLVPNTEAFF. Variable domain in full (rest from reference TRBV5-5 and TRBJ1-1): DAGVTQSPTHLIKTRGQQVTLRCSPISGHKSVSWYQQVLGQGPQFIFQYYEKEERGRGNFPDRFSARQFPNYSSELNVNALLLGDSALYLCASSFLVPNTEAFFGQGTRLTVV.

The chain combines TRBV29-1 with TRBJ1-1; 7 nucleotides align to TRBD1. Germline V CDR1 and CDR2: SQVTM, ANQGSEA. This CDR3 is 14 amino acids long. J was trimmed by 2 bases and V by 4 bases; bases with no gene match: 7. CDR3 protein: CSVAADRANTEAFF. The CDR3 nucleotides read TGCAGCGTTGCAGCCGACAGGGCAAACACTGAAGCTTTCTTT.

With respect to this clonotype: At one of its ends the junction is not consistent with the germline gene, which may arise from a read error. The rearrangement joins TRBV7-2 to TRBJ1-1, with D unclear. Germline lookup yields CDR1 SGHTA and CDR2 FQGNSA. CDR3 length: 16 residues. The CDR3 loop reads CASSSQDGFLNTEVFF. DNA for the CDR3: TGTGCCAGCAGCTCCCAGGACGGATTCCTGAACACTGAAGTTTTCTTT. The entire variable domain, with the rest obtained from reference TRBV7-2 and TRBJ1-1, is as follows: GAGVSQSPSNKVTEKGKDVELRCDPISGHTALYWYRQSLGQGLEFLIYFQGNSAPDKSGLPSDRFSAERTGGSVSTLTIQRTQQEDSAVYLCASSSQDGFLNTEVFFGQGTRLTVV.

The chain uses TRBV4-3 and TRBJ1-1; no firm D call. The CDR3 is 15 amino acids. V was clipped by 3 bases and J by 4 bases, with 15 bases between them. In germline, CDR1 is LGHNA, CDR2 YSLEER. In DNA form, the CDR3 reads TGCGCCAGCAGCCATCTGGCAGGTGGGAGCACTGAAGCTTTCTTT. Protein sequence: CASSHLAGGSTEAFF.

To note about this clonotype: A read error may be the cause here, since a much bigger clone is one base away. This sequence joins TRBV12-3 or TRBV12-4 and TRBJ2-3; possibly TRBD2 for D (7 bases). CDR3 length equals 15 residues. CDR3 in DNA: TGTGCCAGCAGTTTAATCCGGGGGGCCTCAGATACGGAGTATTTT. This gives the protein CASSLIRGASDTEYF.

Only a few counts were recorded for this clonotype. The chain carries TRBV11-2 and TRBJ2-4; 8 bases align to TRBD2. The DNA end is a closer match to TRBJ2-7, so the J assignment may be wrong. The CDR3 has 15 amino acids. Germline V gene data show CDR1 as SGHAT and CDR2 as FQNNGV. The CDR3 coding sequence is TGTGCCAGCAGCTTAGTTGGGACTAGAGTGTACGAGCAGTACTTC. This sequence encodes CASSLVGTRVYEQYF.

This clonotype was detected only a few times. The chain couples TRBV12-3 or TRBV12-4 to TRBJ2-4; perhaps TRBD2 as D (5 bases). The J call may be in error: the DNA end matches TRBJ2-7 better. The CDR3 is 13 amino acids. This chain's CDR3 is CASRAGKSYEQYF. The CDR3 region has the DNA TGTGCCAGCAGGGCCGGGAAGTCGTACGAGCAGTACTTC.